Detailed here is one T cell receptor beta chain. The entry originates in a study of blood T cell repertoires in COVID-19. Study details: From the United States, Italy and Spain came samples of acute and convalescent COVID-19. Sample material is recorded as cDNA or gDNA derived from T cells, B-cell-depleted T cells, or PBMCs.

Trimming took 3 bases from V and 3 from J, leaving 9 bases between them. The V gene's germline CDR1 is SNHLY and CDR2 FYNNEI. CDR3 size: 14 residues. Sequencing used immunoSEQ multiplex PCR; TCRdb keeps in-frame clones, though not all of them. The table includes roughly 120,000 clones, approximately 81% detected once. The chain is built from TRBV2 and TRBJ1-5, with D possibly being TRBD1 (5 bases). The material sequenced was peripheral blood. The clonotype comes from an elderly man with COVID-19, enrolled during active disease. The CDR3 region is CASSDRAFNQPQHF. The CDR3 nucleotides read TGTGCCAGCAGTGACAGGGCCTTCAATCAGCCCCAGCATTTT.